This T cell receptor (beta chain) was found in a study of cytomegalovirus exposure and HLA in healthy donors. Study in general: A data release that came early held tens of millions of unique TCRs from HLA-typed donors. Overall study findings and caveats: Generally TCR sequences proved uncommon, though certain public TCRs appeared in numerous donors.

CDR1 and CDR2 (germline): SSHAT, FNYEAQ (reference sequence). V lost 0 bases and J lost 10, with 13 bases in between. The CDR3 runs to 14 residues. As for this clone: Antigen unknown.

Primers for the PCR totalled 60 Vbeta and 13 Jbeta. Authors' methods: The authors later counted 70 million to 80 million unique TCR beta chains, 9 million to 12 million of them shared. TCRdb keeps only in-frame clones here, not all; method: immunoSEQ multiplex PCR. That table supplies the V and J calls and clone size; D and trimming were determined from the DNA. The sample lists around 150,000 clones, roughly 75% occurring once. This donor's record omits CMV serostatus. Input material: PBMCs. The genes are TRBV7-7 and TRBJ2-1; no firm D call. The sequence was collected from a man aged 25-45 years in good health. Here the CDR3 DNA reads TGTGCCAGCAGCTTAGCCGACTCGTTCGGGGAGCAGTTCTTC. Protein product: CASSLADSFGEQFF.